This T cell receptor (beta chain) was captured in a study of vaccination effects on CD4 cells after COVID-19. The germline V gene encodes CDR1 SGDLS and CDR2 YYNGEE. Trimming removed 1 base from V and 0 bases from J, with 7 bases in between. The CDR3 length is 14 residues. A note on this clone: No antigen is known for it.

Sequenced by immunoSEQ multiplex PCR; TCRdb stores in-frame clones only, minus some. This repertoire shows approximately 26,000 clones, about 70% found once; its top ten account for around 8.2%. Study-wide results and caveats: The study found that only 1 of 255 vaccine-induced clones from healthy vaccinees cross-reacted with common cold coronaviruses. Late post-vaccination, clones induced by infection and those induced by vaccine underwent marked clonal contraction.

Expansion of antigen-specific CD4+ T cells with viral peptide pools was carried out by the ViraFEST assay before sequencing. CD4+ T cells were isolated after around 10 days of culture. Two-dose vaccination with either BNT162b2 or mRNA-1273 was given to the participants. Culturing of some 1.8 million PBMC per well took place with around 10 IU/ml IL-2 and 9.5 to 10 ug/ml peptides. Cells had half their medium changed to IL-2 medium on days 3 and 7. The clonotype was recovered from a human donor who received a COVID-19 vaccine. Here the sequenced sample was CD4+ T cells from PBMCs cultured with SARS-CoV-2 spike peptides, taken after COVID-19 vaccination. This chain joins TRBV9 and TRBJ1-1; D is unclear. The CDR3: CASSVSQLNTEAFF. CDR3 bases: TGTGCCAGCAGCGTAAGCCAGCTGAACACTGAAGCTTTCTTT.